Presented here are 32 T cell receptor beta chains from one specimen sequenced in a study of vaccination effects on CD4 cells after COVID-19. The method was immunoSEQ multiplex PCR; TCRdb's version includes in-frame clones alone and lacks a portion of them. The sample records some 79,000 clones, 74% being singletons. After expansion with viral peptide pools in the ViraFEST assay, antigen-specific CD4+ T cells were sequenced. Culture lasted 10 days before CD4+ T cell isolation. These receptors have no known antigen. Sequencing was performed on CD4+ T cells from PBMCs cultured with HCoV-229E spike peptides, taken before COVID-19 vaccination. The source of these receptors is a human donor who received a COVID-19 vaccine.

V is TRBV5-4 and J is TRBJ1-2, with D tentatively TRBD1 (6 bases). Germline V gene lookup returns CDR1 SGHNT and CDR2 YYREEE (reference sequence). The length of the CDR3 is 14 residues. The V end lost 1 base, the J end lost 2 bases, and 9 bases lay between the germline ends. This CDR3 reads CASSLKGGNYGYTF. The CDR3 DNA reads TGTGCCAGCAGCTTGAAAGGGGGGAACTATGGCTACACCTTC.

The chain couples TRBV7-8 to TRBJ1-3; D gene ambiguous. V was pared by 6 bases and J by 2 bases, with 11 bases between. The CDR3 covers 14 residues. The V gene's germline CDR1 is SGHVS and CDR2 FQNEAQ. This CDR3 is CASRGLGTGNTIYF. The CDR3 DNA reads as TGTGCCAGCAGAGGTTTGGGTACTGGAAACACCATATATTTT.

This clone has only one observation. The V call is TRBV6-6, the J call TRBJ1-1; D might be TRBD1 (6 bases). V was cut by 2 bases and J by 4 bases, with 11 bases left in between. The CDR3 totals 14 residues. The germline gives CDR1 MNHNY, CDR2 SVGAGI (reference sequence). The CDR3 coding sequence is TGTGCCAGCAGTTACCTACTGACAGGCACTGAAGCTTTCTTT. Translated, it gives CASSYLLTGTEAFF.

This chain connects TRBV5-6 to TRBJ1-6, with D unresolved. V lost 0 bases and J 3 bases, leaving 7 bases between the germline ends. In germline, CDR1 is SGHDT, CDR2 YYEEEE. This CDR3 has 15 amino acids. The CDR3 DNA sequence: TGTGCCAGCAGCTTGGCGTCCATCTATAATTCACCCCTCCACTTT. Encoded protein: CASSLASIYNSPLHF. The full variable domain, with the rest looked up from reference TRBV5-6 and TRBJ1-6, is DAGVTQSPTHLIKTRGQQVTLRCSPKSGHDTVSWYQQALGQGPQFIFQYYEEEERQRGNFPDRFSGHQFPNYSSELNVNALLLGDSALYLCASSLASIYNSPLHFGNGTRLTVT.

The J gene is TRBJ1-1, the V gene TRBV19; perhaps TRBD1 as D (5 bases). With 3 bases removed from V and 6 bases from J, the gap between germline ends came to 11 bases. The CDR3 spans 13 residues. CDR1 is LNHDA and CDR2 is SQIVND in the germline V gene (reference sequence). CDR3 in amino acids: CASSIPGRPEAFF. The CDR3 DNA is TGTGCCAGTAGTATCCCAGGGAGGCCTGAAGCTTTCTTT.

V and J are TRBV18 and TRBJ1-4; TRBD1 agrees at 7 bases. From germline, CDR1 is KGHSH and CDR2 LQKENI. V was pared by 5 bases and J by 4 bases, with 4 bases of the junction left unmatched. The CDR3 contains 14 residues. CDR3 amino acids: CASSWTGSNEKLFF. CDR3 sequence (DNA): TGTGCCAGCTCATGGACAGGAAGTAATGAAAAACTGTTTTTT.

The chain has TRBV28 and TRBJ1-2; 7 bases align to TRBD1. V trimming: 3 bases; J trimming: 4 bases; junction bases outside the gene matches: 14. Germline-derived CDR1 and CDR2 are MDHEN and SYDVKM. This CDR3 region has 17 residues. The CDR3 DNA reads TGTGCCAGCAGTTTGGGGGCTTTGGACAGGCTACCCTATGGCTACACCTTC. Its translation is CASSLGALDRLPYGYTF.

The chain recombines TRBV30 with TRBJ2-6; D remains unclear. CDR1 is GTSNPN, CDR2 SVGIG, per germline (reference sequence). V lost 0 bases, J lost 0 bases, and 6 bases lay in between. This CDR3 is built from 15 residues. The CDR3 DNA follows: TGTGCCTGGAGTGTTCAGACCTCTGGGGCCAACGTCCTGACTTTC. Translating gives CAWSVQTSGANVLTF.

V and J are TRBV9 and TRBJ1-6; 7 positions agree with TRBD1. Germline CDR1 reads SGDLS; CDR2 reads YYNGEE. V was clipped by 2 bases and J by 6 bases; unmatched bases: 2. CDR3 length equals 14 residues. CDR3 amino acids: CASSVGQTNSPLHF. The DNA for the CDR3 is TGTGCCAGCAGCGTGGGACAGACTAATTCACCCCTCCACTTT.

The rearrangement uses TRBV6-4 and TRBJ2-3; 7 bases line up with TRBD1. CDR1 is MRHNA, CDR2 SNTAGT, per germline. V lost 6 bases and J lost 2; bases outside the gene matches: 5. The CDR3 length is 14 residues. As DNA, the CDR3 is TGTGCCAGCAGCCCCGACAGGGTCACAGATACGCAGTATTTT. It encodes CASSPDRVTDTQYF.

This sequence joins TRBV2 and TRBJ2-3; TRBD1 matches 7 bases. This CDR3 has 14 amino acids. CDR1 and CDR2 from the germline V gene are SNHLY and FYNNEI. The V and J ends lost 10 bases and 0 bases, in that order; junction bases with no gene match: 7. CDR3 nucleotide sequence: TGTGCCACCCGGACAGGCTCTAGCACAGATACGCAGTATTTT. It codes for CATRTGSSTDTQYF.

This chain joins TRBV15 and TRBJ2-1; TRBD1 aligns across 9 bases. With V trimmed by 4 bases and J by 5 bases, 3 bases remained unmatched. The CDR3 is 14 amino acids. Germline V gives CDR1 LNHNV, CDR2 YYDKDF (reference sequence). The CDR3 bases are TGTGCCACCAGCATCGGGGACAGGGACAATGAGCAGTTCTTC. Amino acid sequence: CATSIGDRDNEQFF.

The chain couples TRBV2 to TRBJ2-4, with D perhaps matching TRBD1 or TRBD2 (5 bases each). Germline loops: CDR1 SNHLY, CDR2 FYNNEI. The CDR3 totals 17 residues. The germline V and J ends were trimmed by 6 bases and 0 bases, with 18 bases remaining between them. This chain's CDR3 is CASRGVSRALAKNIQYF. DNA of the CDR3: TGTGCCAGCAGGGGGGTCAGTAGGGCACTAGCCAAAAACATTCAGTACTTC.

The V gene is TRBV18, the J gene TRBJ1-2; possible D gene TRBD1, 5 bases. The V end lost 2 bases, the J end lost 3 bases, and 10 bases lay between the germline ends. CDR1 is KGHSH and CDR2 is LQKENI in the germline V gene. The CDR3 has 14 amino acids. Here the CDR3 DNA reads TGTGCCAGCTCACCAGGGGCCTCAGACTATGGCTACACCTTC. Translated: CASSPGASDYGYTF.

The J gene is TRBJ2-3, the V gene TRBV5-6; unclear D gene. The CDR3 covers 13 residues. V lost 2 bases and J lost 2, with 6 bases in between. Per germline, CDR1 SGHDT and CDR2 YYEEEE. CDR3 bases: TGTGCCAGCAGCTTCTACAACACAGATACGCAGTATTTT. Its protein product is CASSFYNTDTQYF. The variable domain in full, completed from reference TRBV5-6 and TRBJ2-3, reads DAGVTQSPTHLIKTRGQQVTLRCSPKSGHDTVSWYQQALGQGPQFIFQYYEEEERQRGNFPDRFSGHQFPNYSSELNVNALLLGDSALYLCASSFYNTDTQYFGPGTRLTVL.

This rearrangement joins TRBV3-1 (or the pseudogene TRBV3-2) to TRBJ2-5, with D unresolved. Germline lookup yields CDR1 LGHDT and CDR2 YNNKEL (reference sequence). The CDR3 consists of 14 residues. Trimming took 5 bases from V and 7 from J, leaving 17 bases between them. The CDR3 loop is CASSFRLTPATQYF. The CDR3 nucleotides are TGTGCCAGCAGCTTCAGGCTTACTCCGGCGACCCAGTACTTC.

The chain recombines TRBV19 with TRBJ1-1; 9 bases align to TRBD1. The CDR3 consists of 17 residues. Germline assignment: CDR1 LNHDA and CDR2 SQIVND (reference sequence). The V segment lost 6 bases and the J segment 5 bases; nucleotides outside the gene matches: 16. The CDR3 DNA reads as TGTGCCAGTAGACCAGGAGCCGGGACAGGGTTTTGGACTGAAGCTTTCTTT. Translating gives CASRPGAGTGFWTEAFF.

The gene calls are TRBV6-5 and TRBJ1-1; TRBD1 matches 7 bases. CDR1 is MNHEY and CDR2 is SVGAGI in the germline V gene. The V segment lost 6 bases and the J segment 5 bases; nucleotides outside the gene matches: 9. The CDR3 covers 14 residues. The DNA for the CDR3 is TGTGCCAGCAGCTCTAACAGGGGAAGGACTGAAGCTTTCTTT. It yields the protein CASSSNRGRTEAFF.

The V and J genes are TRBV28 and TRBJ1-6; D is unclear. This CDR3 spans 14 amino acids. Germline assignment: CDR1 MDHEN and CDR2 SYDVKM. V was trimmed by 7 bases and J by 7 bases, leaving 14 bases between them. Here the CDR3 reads CASTRRARNSPLHF. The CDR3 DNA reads TGTGCCAGCACCCGGAGGGCGCGCAATTCACCCCTCCACTTT.

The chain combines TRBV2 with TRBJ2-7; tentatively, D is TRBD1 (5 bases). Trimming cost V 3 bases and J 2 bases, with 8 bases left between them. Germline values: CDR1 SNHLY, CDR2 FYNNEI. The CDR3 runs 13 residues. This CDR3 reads CASSDNRPYEQYV. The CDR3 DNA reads TGTGCCAGCAGTGATAACAGGCCCTACGAGCAGTACGTC.

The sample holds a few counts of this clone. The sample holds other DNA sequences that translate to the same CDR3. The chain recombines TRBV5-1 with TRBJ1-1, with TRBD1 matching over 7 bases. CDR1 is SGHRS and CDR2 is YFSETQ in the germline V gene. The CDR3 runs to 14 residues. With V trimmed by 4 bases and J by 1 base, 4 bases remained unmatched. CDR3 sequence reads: CASSPWTGNTEAFF. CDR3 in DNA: TGCGCCAGCAGCCCTTGGACAGGGAACACTGAAGCTTTCTTT.

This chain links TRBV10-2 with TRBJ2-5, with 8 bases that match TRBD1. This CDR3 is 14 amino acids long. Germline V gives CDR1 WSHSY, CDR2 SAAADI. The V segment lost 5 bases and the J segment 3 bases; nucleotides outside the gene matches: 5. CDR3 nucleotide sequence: TGCGCCAGCAGTCCGACAGGGGACGAAGAGACCCAGTACTTC. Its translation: CASSPTGDEETQYF.

For the CDR3, the DNA is TGTGCCAGCAGCGTAGGTATGGCCACAGATACGCAGTATTTT. It is translated as CASSVGMATDTQYF. The chain couples TRBV9 to TRBJ2-3; no firm D call. The germline gives CDR1 SGDLS, CDR2 YYNGEE. V gave up 0 bases and J gave up 2 bases, with 7 bases separating them. The CDR3 totals 14 residues.

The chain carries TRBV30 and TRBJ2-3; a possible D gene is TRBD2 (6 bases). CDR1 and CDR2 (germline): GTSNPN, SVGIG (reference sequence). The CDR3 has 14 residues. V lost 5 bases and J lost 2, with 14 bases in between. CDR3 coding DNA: TGTGCCTGGGGCTGGGGCGGGGACACAGATACGCAGTATTTT. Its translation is CAWGWGGDTDTQYF.

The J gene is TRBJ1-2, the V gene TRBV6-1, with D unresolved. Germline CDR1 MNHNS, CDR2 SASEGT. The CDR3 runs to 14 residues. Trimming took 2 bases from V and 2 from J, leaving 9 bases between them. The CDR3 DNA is TGTGCCAGCAGTGAAATCGCGGGGAACTATGGCTACACCTTC. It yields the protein CASSEIAGNYGYTF.

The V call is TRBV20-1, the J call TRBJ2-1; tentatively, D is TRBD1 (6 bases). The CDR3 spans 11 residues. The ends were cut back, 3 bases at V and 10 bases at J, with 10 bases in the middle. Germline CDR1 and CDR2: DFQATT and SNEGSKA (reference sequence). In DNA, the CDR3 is TGCAGTGCTAGGCCAGACAGGGAGCAGTTCTTC. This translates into CSARPDREQFF.

CDR3 in DNA: TGTGCCACCAGTGAGGCAGGGGGTGAAACTGAAGCTTTCTTT. Protein product: CATSEAGGETEAFF. J is TRBJ1-1 and V is TRBV24-1; 7 bases are shared with TRBD1. Losses at the gene ends were 4 bases for V and 5 bases for J; bases not matched to a gene: 6. CDR1 and CDR2 (germline): KGHDR, SFDVKD. The CDR3 sequence is 14 residues long.

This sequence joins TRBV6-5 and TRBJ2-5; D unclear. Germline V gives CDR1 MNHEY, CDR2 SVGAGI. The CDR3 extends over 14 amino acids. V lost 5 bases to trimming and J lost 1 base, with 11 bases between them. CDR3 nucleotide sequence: TGTGCCAGCAGTCGAAATACCCCCCAAGAGACCCAGTACTTC. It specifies CASSRNTPQETQYF.

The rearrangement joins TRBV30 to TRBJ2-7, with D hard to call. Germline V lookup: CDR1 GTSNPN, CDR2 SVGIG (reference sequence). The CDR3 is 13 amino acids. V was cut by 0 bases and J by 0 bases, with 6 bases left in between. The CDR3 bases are TGTGCCTGGAGTGTGCAGAACTCCTACGAGCAGTACGTC. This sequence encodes CAWSVQNSYEQYV.

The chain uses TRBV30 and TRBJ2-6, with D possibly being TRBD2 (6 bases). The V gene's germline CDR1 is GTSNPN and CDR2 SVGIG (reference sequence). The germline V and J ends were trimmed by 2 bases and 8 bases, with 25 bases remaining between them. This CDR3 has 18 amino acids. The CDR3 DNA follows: TGTGCCTGGAGTAGAGGAGGGGCAGCCCAGCCCCACCCCAACGTCCTGACTTTC. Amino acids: CAWSRGGAAQPHPNVLTF. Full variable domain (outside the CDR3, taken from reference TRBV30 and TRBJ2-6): SQTIHQWPATLVQPVGSPLSLECTVEGTSNPNLYWYRQAAGRGLQLLFYSVGIGQISSEVPQNLSASRPQDRQFILSSKKLLLSDSGFYLCAWSRGGAAQPHPNVLTFGAGSRLTVL.

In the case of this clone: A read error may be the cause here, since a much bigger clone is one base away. CDR3 loop: CASSSGGGYTF. CDR3 sequence (DNA): TGTGCCAGCAGCTCAGGTGGTGGCTACACCTTC. V and J are TRBV6-6 and TRBJ1-2; D is unresolved. The CDR3 is 11 amino acids. Trimming took off 6 bases at V and 7 bases at J, with 9 bases between the two ends. Germline CDR1 is MNHNY and CDR2 is SVGAGI (reference sequence).

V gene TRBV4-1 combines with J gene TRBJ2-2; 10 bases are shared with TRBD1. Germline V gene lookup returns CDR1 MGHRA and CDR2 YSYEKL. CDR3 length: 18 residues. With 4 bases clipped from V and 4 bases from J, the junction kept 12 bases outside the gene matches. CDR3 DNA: TGCGCCAGCAGCCCACAGCCCGGGACAGGGGCTACCACCGGGGAGCTGTTTTTT. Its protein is CASSPQPGTGATTGELFF.